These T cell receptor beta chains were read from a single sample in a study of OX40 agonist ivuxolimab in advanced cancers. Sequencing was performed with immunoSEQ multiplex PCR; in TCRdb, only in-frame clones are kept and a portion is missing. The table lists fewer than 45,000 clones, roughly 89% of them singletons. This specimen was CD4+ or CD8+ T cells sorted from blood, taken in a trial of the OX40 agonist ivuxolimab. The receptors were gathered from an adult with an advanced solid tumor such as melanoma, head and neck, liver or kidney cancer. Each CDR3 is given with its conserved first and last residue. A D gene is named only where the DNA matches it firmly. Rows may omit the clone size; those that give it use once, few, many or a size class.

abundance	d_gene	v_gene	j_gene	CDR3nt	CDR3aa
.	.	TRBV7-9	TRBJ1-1	TGTGCCAGCAGCTTTAGTCCCGGGACGGGAATTGGGACTGAAGCTTTCTTT	CASSFSPGTGIGTEAFF
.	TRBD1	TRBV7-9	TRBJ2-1	TGTGCCAGCAGCACACGACAGGGAAATGAGCAGTTCTTC	CASSTRQGNEQFF
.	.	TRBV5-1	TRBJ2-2	TGCGCCAGCAGACCTATCGGGACATCCACCGGGGAGCTGTTTTTT	CASRPIGTSTGELFF
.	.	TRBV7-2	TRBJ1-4	TGTGCCAGCAGCTTGACAGTTGCAACTAATGAAAAACTGTTTTTT	CASSLTVATNEKLFF
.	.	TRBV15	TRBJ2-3	TGTGCCACCAGAGGGGCTAGTTTAGATACGCAGTATTTT	CATRGASLDTQYF
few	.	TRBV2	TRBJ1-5	TGTGCCAGCAGACCGGAGAACAATCAGCCCCAGCATTTT	CASRPENNQPQHF
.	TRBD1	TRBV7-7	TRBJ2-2	TGTGCCAGCAGCACCCGGACAGGGGGGGAGCTGTTTTTT	CASSTRTGGELFF
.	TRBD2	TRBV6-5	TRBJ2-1	TGTGCCAGCAGTTACGGTACTAGCGGGATGGCTGAGCAGTTCTTC	CASSYGTSGMAEQFF
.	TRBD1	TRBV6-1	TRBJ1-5	TGTGCCACCGGGGGACAGGGGAACTCCAGGGCCCAGCATTTT	CATGGQGNSRAQHF
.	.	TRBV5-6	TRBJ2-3	TGTGCCAGCAGCTCCTCTACTGCAGGGCAAGCAGATACGCAGTATTTT	CASSSSTAGQADTQYF
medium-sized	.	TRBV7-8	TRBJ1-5	TGTGCCAGCAGCTTAGTGGGGGGTGGCAATCAGCCCCAGCATTTT	CASSLVGGGNQPQHF
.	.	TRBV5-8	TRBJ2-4	TGTGCCAGCAGCTTGGAGTCGACCAAAAACATTCAGTACTTC	CASSLESTKNIQYF
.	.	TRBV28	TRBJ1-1	TGTGCCAGCAGTTCCCCACAGCTATTGAACACTGAAGCTTTCTTT	CASSSPQLLNTEAFF
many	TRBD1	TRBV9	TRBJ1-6	TGTGCCAGCAGCCCCACCGGGACAGGGTGGGATCCCCTCCACTTT	CASSPTGTGWDPLHF
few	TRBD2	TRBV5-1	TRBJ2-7	TGCGCCAGCAGCTTGTCGACTAGCGGTCGAGGCGAGCAGTACTTC	CASSLSTSGRGEQYF
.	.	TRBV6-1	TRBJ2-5	TGTGCCAGCAGGGGGACAAGTTCCGTGGAGACCCAGTACTTC	CASRGTSSVETQYF
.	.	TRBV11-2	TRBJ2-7	TGTGCCAGCAGCTCTCGGACGGACTACGAGCAGTACTTC	CASSSRTDYEQYF
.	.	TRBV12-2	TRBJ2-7	TGTGCAAGTCGCTTAGCGACAACCGGGACACCGGAGGAAAACGAGCAGTACTTC	CASRLATTGTPEENEQYF
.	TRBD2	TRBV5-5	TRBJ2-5	TGTGCCAGCAGCTTGTCACTAGCGGGTTTTGGGGGGGAGACCCAGTACTTC	CASSLSLAGFGGETQYF
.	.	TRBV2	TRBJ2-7	TGTGCCAGCTCTTCAGGGGACTCCTACGAGCAGTACTTC	CASSSGDSYEQYF
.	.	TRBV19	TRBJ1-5	TGTGCCAGTAGGAAACAGGGAGGGGGCAATCAGCCCCAGCATTTT	CASRKQGGGNQPQHF
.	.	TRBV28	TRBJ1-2	TGTGCCAGCAGTTTGGGAGACTATGGCTACACCTTC	CASSLGDYGYTF
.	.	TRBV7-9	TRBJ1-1	TGTGCCAGCAGCCCGATGGGGAACACTGAAGCTTTCTTT	CASSPMGNTEAFF
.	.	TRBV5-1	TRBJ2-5	TGCGCCAGCAGCTTGGCAGGTTACCAAGAGACCCAGTACTTC	CASSLAGYQETQYF
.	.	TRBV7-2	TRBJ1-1	TGTGCCAGCAGCCGATGGGAGGCCACTGAAGCTTTCTTT	CASSRWEATEAFF
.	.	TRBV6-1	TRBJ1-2	TGTGCCAGCAGTGAAAACGACAGTAGATGGTATGGCTACACCTTC	CASSENDSRWYGYTF
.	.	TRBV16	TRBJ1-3	TGTGCCAGCAGCCAACCCCCGGGACCGGGGGCTGGAAACACCATATATTTT	CASSQPPGPGAGNTIYF
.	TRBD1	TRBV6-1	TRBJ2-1	TGTGCCAGCAGTGAAGACGGGACAGGGACCTACAATGAGCAGTTCTTC	CASSEDGTGTYNEQFF
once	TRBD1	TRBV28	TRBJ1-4	TGTGCCAGCAGCACCTACAGGGACAGGGGAGTAACTGAAAAACTGTTTTTT	CASSTYRDRGVTEKLFF
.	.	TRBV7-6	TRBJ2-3	TGTGCCAGCAGCCTCCGGGTAGCGGCAGATACGCAGTATTTT	CASSLRVAADTQYF
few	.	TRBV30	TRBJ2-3	TGTGCCTGGACCCAATGGGGCACAGATACGCAGTATTTT	CAWTQWGTDTQYF
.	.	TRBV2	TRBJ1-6	TGTGCCAGCAGTGAAGATGGGAACTCCTATAATTCACCCCTCCACTTT	CASSEDGNSYNSPLHF
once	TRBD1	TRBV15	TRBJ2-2	TGTGCCACCAGCACACGACAGGGGGCCGGGGAGCTGTTTTTT	CATSTRQGAGELFF
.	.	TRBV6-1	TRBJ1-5	TGTGCCAGCAGTGAAGGGCCATACGGCAATCAGCCCCAGCATTTT	CASSEGPYGNQPQHF
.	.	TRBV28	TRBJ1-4	TGTGCCAGCAGTTCCCCGGGGGGCCAAGGCGAAAAACTGTTTTTT	CASSSPGGQGEKLFF
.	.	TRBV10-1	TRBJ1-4	TGCGCCAGCAGTCTGGATCTAAATGAAAAACTGTTTTTT	CASSLDLNEKLFF
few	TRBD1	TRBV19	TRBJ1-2	TGTGCCAGTAGTACGAGATACAGTACAGGGGATTTATCCTATGGCTACACCTTC	CASSTRYSTGDLSYGYTF
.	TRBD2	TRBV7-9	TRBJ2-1	TGTGCCAGCAGCTCGGGACTAGCGGACAACAATGAGCAGTTCTTC	CASSSGLADNNEQFF
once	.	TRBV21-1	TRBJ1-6	TGTGCCAGCATCACGCTGGGCAGGAACGGCAATTCACCCCTCCACTTT	CASITLGRNGNSPLHF
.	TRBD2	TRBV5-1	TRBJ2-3	TGCGCCAGCACCATGACTAGCGGGGGAACAGATACGCAGTATTTT	CASTMTSGGTDTQYF
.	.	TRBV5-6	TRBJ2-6	TGTGCCAGCAGCTTGGTAGTACTGGGGGCCAACGTCCTGACTTTC	CASSLVVLGANVLTF
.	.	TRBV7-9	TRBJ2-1	TGTGCCAGCAGCTTGGGTGGTAGGAGGGTGGATGAGCAGTTCTTC	CASSLGGRRVDEQFF
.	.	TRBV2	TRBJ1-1	TGTGCCAGCAGACTTAGACAGGACGAGGGAGCTTTCTTT	CASRLRQDEGAFF
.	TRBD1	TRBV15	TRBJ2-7	TGTGCCACCAGCAGAGTTCCGGGACAGGGGTACGAGCAGTACTTC	CATSRVPGQGYEQYF
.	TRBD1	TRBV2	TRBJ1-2	TGTGCCAGCAGGACAGGGCGATCTAACTATGGCTACACCTTC	CASRTGRSNYGYTF
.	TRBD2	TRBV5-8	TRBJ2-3	TGTGCCAGCAGCTTGGGACTAGCGGTTAGCACAGATACGCAGTATTTT	CASSLGLAVSTDTQYF
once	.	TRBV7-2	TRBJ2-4	TGTGCCAGCACCAACCAGAGGGGGAGGGACCTAGCCAAAAACATTCAGTACTTC	CASTNQRGRDLAKNIQYF
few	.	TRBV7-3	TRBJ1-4	TGTGCCAGCAGCTTCCGTCCCGGGGAAAAACTGTTTTTT	CASSFRPGEKLFF
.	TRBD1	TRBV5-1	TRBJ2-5	TGCGCCAGCAGCTGGGGTGGACAGGGAGGCGAGACCCAGTACTTC	CASSWGGQGGETQYF
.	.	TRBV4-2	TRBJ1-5	TGTGCCAGCAGCCCCTTCGGCCCTACAGGGCTCAATCAGCCCCAGCATTTT	CASSPFGPTGLNQPQHF
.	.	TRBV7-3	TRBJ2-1	TGTGCCAGCAGCTTACCCAAAACGCCGGGACGCAACAATGAGCAGTTCTTC	CASSLPKTPGRNNEQFF
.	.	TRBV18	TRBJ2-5	TGTGCCAGCTCACCAGAGGTCCCAGAGACCCAGTACTTC	CASSPEVPETQYF
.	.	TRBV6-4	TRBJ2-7	TGTGCCAGCAATGTGGGCTCCTACGAGCAGTACTTC	CASNVGSYEQYF